A selection of T cell receptor beta chains follows, all from one sample in a study of shared clonotypes between healthy human individuals. Sequencing used immunoSEQ multiplex PCR; TCRdb keeps in-frame clones, though not all of them. Of about 610,000 clones listed, 96% are singletons. The source material was naive CD8+ T cells sorted from blood. The receptor source for this set is a young woman in good health. Each CDR3 is given with its conserved first and last residue. A D gene is named only where the DNA matches it firmly. Clone size appears in some rows only: once, few, many, or a class for an expanded clone.

TRBD1 NA TRBJ1-5 TRBV28 CASSRTGLDLAQHF TGTGCCAGCAGCAGGACAGGGCTAGATCTGGCCCAGCATTTT
NA NA TRBJ2-1 TRBV10-2 CASDNGGGDYNEQFF TGCGCCAGCGATAATGGGGGCGGGGATTACAATGAGCAGTTCTTC
NA NA TRBJ1-2 TRBV19 CASSLGGNYGYTF TGTGCCAGTAGTCTCGGCGGTAACTATGGCTACACCTTC
NA NA TRBJ2-1 TRBV4-2 CASSQVAGTGEQFF TGTGCCAGCAGCCAAGTGGCGGGTACAGGTGAGCAGTTCTTC
NA NA TRBJ2-7 TRBV14 CASSQFKLYEQYF TGTGCCAGCAGCCAGTTCAAGCTGTACGAGCAGTACTTC
TRBD1 NA TRBJ1-5 TRBV9 CASSVTGEGSQPQHF TGTGCCAGCAGCGTTACAGGGGAGGGGAGTCAGCCCCAGCATTTT
NA NA TRBJ2-7 TRBV28 CASSLFRAGNEQYF TGTGCCAGCAGTTTATTCAGGGCCGGGAACGAGCAGTACTTC
NA NA TRBJ2-7 TRBV6-6 CASRLDGSYEQYF TGTGCCAGCAGGCTCGACGGATCCTACGAGCAGTACTTC
NA NA TRBJ2-7 TRBV6-5 CASSYQAGDPYEQYF TGTGCCAGCAGTTACCAGGCCGGGGATCCCTACGAGCAGTACTTC
TRBD1 NA TRBJ1-1 TRBV11-2 CASSFLAGGMLRTEAFF TGTGCCAGCAGCTTCTTGGCAGGGGGCATGTTGAGGACTGAAGCTTTCTTT
TRBD1 once TRBJ2-7 TRBV28 CASKYYDRGFHEQYF TGTGCCAGCAAATATTATGACAGGGGTTTCCACGAGCAGTACTTC
TRBD1 NA TRBJ2-7 TRBV19 CASRDRFTYEQYF TGTGCCAGTAGGGACAGGTTTACCTACGAGCAGTACTTC
NA NA TRBJ1-1 TRBV19 CASSIVDGVNTEAFF TGTGCCAGTAGTATAGTTGACGGAGTGAACACTGAAGCTTTCTTT
NA NA TRBJ2-7 TRBV29-1 CSVSRGPSYEQYF TGCAGCGTTTCCCGGGGACCCTCCTACGAGCAGTACTTC
NA once TRBJ2-3 TRBV28 CASGVTDTQYF TGTGCCAGCGGAGTTACAGATACGCAGTATTTT
TRBD2 once TRBJ2-3 TRBV5-1 CASSGLAGGGTDTQYF TGCGCCAGCAGCGGCCTAGCGGGAGGGGGCACAGATACGCAGTATTTT
NA NA TRBJ2-5 TRBV15 CATTNRDGKQETQYF TGTGCCACCACTAATCGGGACGGAAAACAAGAGACCCAGTACTTC
TRBD1 once TRBJ2-7 TRBV25-1 CASGWTGGNYEQYF TGTGCCAGCGGATGGACAGGGGGTAACTACGAGCAGTACTTC
NA NA TRBJ1-2 TRBV6-1 CASSEGARDIRSPLGYTF TGTGCCAGCAGTGAAGGAGCACGGGACATACGAAGCCCGCTTGGCTACACCTTC
NA NA TRBJ1-1 TRBV7-9 CASSYNKGPGTEAFF TGTGCCAGCAGTTATAATAAGGGGCCGGGGACTGAAGCTTTCTTT
TRBD2 NA TRBJ2-7 TRBV28 CASSLWAGDEQYF TGTGCCAGCAGTTTATGGGCGGGAGACGAGCAGTACTTC
TRBD1 NA TRBJ1-3 TRBV23-1 CASSQSRDRGTENTIYF TGCGCCAGCAGTCAATCCCGGGACAGGGGAACCGAAAACACCATATATTTT
NA NA TRBJ2-7 TRBV29-1 CSVNGRDSYEQYF TGCAGCGTAAATGGACGGGACTCCTACGAGCAGTACTTC
NA once TRBJ2-3 TRBV27 CASGDTDTQYF TGTGCCAGCGGCGACACAGATACGCAGTATTTT
TRBD2 NA TRBJ2-4 TRBV19 CASSLETSASKNIQYF TGTGCCAGTAGTCTAGAGACTAGCGCGTCCAAAAACATTCAGTACTTC